Shown below are 16 T cell receptor beta chains from a single sample sequenced in a study of T cells after yellow fever vaccination. From the 5' RACE reads, TCRdb called clonotypes with MiXCR, one entry per CDR3 protein. The sample includes around 150,000 distinct CDR3 sequences, more than 5.5% of them seen just once. This material consisted of CD4+ T cells sorted from PBMCs, taken 4 to 6 days after the first yellow fever vaccination. The receptor set was obtained from a man younger than 35 who received the YFV17D yellow fever vaccine.

The J gene is TRBJ2-3, the V gene TRBV3-1; D uncertain. The CDR3 runs to 13 residues. V gave up 6 bases and J gave up 4 bases, with 11 bases separating them. Germline V gene sequence: CDR1 LGHDT, CDR2 YNNKEL (reference sequence). The CDR3 sequence: CASRVSGADTQYF. The CDR3 DNA sequence: TGTGCCAGCAGGGTTTCCGGTGCAGATACGCAGTATTTT.

This clonotype was picked up many times. J is TRBJ2-4 and V is TRBV5-1; D not certain. The CDR3 runs 14 residues. V gave up 1 base and J gave up 9 bases, with 14 bases separating them. Germline V gene data show CDR1 as SGHRS and CDR2 as YFSETQ. CDR3: CASSLKTEFGIQYF. CDR3 bases: TGCGCCAGCAGCTTGAAGACCGAGTTCGGCATTCAGTACTTC.

This clonotype came up a few times. The chain employs TRBV27 and TRBJ2-7; TRBD1 agrees at 10 bases. After removal of 6 bases from V and 0 bases from J, the junction contained 2 bases not matched to a gene. The CDR3 consists of 14 residues. The germline CDR1 and CDR2 sequences are MNHEY and SMNVEV (reference sequence). CDR3 sequence reads: CASRGQGSSYEQYV. CDR3 DNA: TGTGCCAGCAGGGGACAGGGGAGCTCCTACGAGCAGTACGTC.

Many counts were recorded for this clonotype. The rearrangement joins TRBV28 to TRBJ1-2, with D maybe TRBD1 (6 bases). Trimming shortened V by 8 bases and J by 3 bases, and 13 bases separated the two germline ends. This CDR3 spans 13 amino acids. Germline CDR1 MDHEN, CDR2 SYDVKM. CDR3 nucleotide sequence: TGTGCCAGCTACGACAGGCTTGACTATGGCTACACCTTC. Protein sequence: CASYDRLDYGYTF.

V gene TRBV20-1 combines with J gene TRBJ2-1; no definite D call. The germline V gene has CDR1 DFQATT and CDR2 SNEGSKA (reference sequence). The CDR3 has 13 amino acids. V lost 3 bases to trimming and J lost 2 bases, with 8 bases between them. The CDR3 spells CSASWQTYNEQFF. In DNA, the CDR3 is TGCAGTGCTAGCTGGCAGACCTACAATGAGCAGTTCTTC.

This clonotype was observed at least ten times. The chain is built from TRBV7-9 and TRBJ2-1, with 8 bases matching TRBD2. Germline V gene lookup returns CDR1 SEHNR and CDR2 FQNEAQ (reference sequence). The CDR3 length is 14 residues. With 1 base clipped from V and 8 bases from J, the junction kept 4 bases outside the gene matches. The CDR3 nucleotides read TGTGCCAGCAGCTTAGGGGCACTAGCGGATGAGCAGTTCTTC. Translating it yields CASSLGALADEQFF.

The rearrangement links TRBV6-6 to TRBJ2-5; D possibly matches TRBD1 or TRBD2 (5 bases each). V shed 4 bases and J shed 3 bases, with 9 bases lying between them. CDR1 MNHNY and CDR2 SVGAGI come from the germline V gene (reference sequence). This CDR3 spans 13 amino acids. In DNA, the CDR3 is TGTGCCAGCAGTTGGGGGACCAAAGAGACCCAGTACTTC. Its protein is CASSWGTKETQYF.

At least ten counts were recorded for this clonotype. The chain links TRBV5-1 to TRBJ1-1; D not resolved. V lost 0 bases to trimming and J lost 1 base, with 4 bases between them. The CDR3 spans 13 residues. Germline V gives CDR1 SGHRS, CDR2 YFSETQ. The CDR3 loop is CASSLVSNTEAFF. The CDR3 region has the DNA TGCGCCAGCAGCTTGGTATCGAACACTGAAGCTTTCTTT. Supplemented by reference TRBV5-1 and TRBJ1-1, the full variable domain reads KAGVTQTPRYLIKTRGQQVTLSCSPISGHRSVSWYQQTPGQGLQFLFEYFSETQRNKGNFPGRFSGRQFSNSRSEMNVSTLELGDSALYLCASSLVSNTEAFFGQGTRLTVV.

The V call is TRBV19, the J call TRBJ2-2; D uncertain. Germline CDR1 reads LNHDA; CDR2 reads SQIVND (reference sequence). V lost 6 bases and J lost 0, with 8 bases in between. The CDR3 has 14 amino acids. This chain's CDR3 is CASRGVTNTGELFF. Written as DNA, the CDR3 is TGTGCCAGTAGGGGTGTAACGAACACCGGGGAGCTGTTTTTT.

This clonotype was recorded a few times. The chain carries TRBV13 and TRBJ2-6; D may be TRBD1 (5 bases). CDR1 and CDR2 (germline): PRHDT, FYEKMQ (reference sequence). Deletions cut 5 bases from V and 3 bases from J, with 20 bases between. This CDR3 has 18 amino acids. The CDR3 DNA reads as TGTGCCAGCAGCCGATACCCCCAGGGATTGGGTGGGGCCAACGTCCTGACTTTC. Its protein product is CASSRYPQGLGGANVLTF.

V is TRBV20-1 and J is TRBJ1-6, with D possibly TRBD1 on 5 matching bases. V was pared by 0 bases and J by 6 bases, with 18 bases between. The CDR3 loop spans 17 amino acids. CDR1 is DFQATT, CDR2 SNEGSKA, per germline (reference sequence). CDR3 protein: CSARDVGSGILNSPLHF. In DNA, the CDR3 is TGCAGTGCTAGAGATGTGGGGTCAGGGATCCTTAATTCACCCCTCCACTTT.

This clonotype was observed many times. The chain combines TRBV4-1 with TRBJ2-7; TRBD1 aligns across 10 bases. V shed 1 base, J shed 1 base, and the junction held 1 base outside the gene matches. From germline, CDR1 is MGHRA and CDR2 YSYEKL. The length of the CDR3 is 15 residues. This CDR3 is CASSQGQGASYEQYF. CDR3 sequence (DNA): TGCGCCAGCAGCCAAGGACAGGGGGCGTCCTACGAGCAGTACTTC.

At least ten counts were recorded for this clonotype. V is TRBV5-1 and J is TRBJ1-5, with D tentatively TRBD1 (6 bases). CDR1 is SGHRS and CDR2 is YFSETQ in the germline V gene. The CDR3 contains 15 residues. V dropped 6 bases and J dropped 5 bases, with 18 bases sitting between them. CDR3 in amino acids: CASKTISGADQPQHF. CDR3 in DNA: TGCGCCAGCAAAACCATTTCAGGGGCCGATCAGCCCCAGCATTTT.

In this sample, this clonotype turned up many times. This rearrangement joins TRBV5-4 to TRBJ2-1; D is possibly TRBD1 (5 bases). Germline V gives CDR1 SGHNT, CDR2 YYREEE (reference sequence). This CDR3 is 12 amino acids long. The V and J ends lost 1 base and 15 bases respectively, with 14 bases between them. The CDR3 sequence: CASSLLGQVGFF. The CDR3 nucleotides are TGTGCCAGCAGCTTGCTCGGACAAGTGGGGTTCTTC.

This clonotype was picked up many times. The J gene is TRBJ2-3, the V gene TRBV9, with 8 positions matching TRBD2. V shed 4 bases, J shed 6 bases, and the junction held 7 bases outside the gene matches. Per the germline V gene, CDR1 is SGDLS and CDR2 is YYNGEE. The CDR3 extends over 14 amino acids. CDR3 loop: CASSFRTSSDTQYF. CDR3 coding DNA: TGTGCCAGCAGCTTCAGGACTAGCAGTGATACGCAGTATTTT.

The CDR3 spells CSVELRAAGGTDTQYF. CDR3 bases: TGCAGCGTTGAACTCCGGGCCGCTGGCGGCACAGATACGCAGTATTTT. The chain couples TRBV29-1 to TRBJ2-3, with D uncertain. Deletions cut 2 bases from V and 1 base from J, with 16 bases between. The CDR3 is made up of 16 amino acids. Germline CDR1 reads SQVTM; CDR2 reads ANQGSEA.